The rows below give T cell receptor beta chains drawn from one sample of a study of blood T cell repertoires in COVID-19. Using immunoSEQ multiplex PCR, the repertoire was profiled, and TCRdb retains in-frame clones only, with some absent. The data show a few hundred thousand clones, 80% to 90% seen once. The source material was PBMCs or T cells enriched from blood (not recorded which). The receptors stem from a woman aged 18-29 years who had recovered from COVID-19. CDR3s include the opening cysteine and the closing phenylalanine or tryptophan. The order of the fields is V gene, J gene, clone size, CDR3 length, D gene, CDR3 DNA, CDR3 protein. The D gene is left open where the match is weak. Size values are once, few and many counts, or a class for expanded clones, and some rows have none.

>TRBV7-9|TRBJ2-7|.|13|.
TGTGCCAGCAGCTTAAATGGCGGTTACGAGCAGTACTTC
CASSLNGGYEQYF
>TRBV3-1/TRBV3-2|TRBJ2-3|few|12|TRBD2
TGTGCCAGCAGCCCCTCTAGCGGGGGGCAGTATTTT
CASSPSSGGQYF
>TRBV2|TRBJ2-1|.|13|.
TGTGCCAGCAAGCTTGGGGGGATCAATGAGCAGTTCTTC
CASKLGGINEQFF
>TRBV2|TRBJ1-5|.|13|.
TGTGCCAGCAGGGACTCTACTAATCAGCCCCAGCATTTT
CASRDSTNQPQHF
>TRBV5-4|TRBJ1-6|.|15|TRBD1
TGTGCCAGCAGCTTCCAAACACAGGGGTATTCACCCCTCCACTTT
CASSFQTQGYSPLHF
>TRBV19|TRBJ2-1|.|16|TRBD2
TGTGCCAGTAGTATAGGGACTAGCGGGGGGTACAATGAGCAGTTCTTC
CASSIGTSGGYNEQFF
>TRBV29-1|TRBJ1-5|.|13|.
TGCAGCGTTGCCGACAAATTCAATCAGCCCCAGCATTTT
CSVADKFNQPQHF
>TRBV5-1|TRBJ1-5|.|15|TRBD1
TGCGCCAGCAGCTTGGGACAGGGTGTGGGGCAGCCCCAGCATTTT
CASSLGQGVGQPQHF
>TRBV24-1|TRBJ1-1|few|14|TRBD1
TGTGCCACCATCCCAGGGACAGTGAACACTGAAGCTTTCTTT
CATIPGTVNTEAFF
>TRBV12-3/TRBV12-4|TRBJ2-3|.|11|.
TGTGCCAGCAGTACAGGGGATACGCAGTATTTT
CASSTGDTQYF
>TRBV7-9|TRBJ1-4|.|14|.
TGTGCCAGCAGCCCAAACAGGGACGGAGAAAAACTGTTTTTT
CASSPNRDGEKLFF
>TRBV27|TRBJ1-5|.|15|TRBD1
TGTGCCAGCAGTCCCGGGACAGGGAATAATCAGCCCCAGCATTTT
CASSPGTGNNQPQHF
>TRBV11-3|TRBJ1-5|.|17|.
TGTGCCAGCAGCTCCATCGTGGGACACAAGCACCCTCAGCCCCAGCATTTT
CASSSIVGHKHPQPQHF
>TRBV7-2|TRBJ2-1|.|14|.
TGTGCCAGCAGCGCGAGTTCTGTATGGAATGAGCAGTTCTTC
CASSASSVWNEQFF
>TRBV12-5|TRBJ1-4|.|14|TRBD1
TGTGCTAGTGGCCCTCAGGGGGCGGGGGAAAAACTGTTTTTT
CASGPQGAGEKLFF
>TRBV12-5|TRBJ1-1|.|14|.
TGTGCTAGTGCCCCGACTACGGTGGACACTGAAGCTTTCTTT
CASAPTTVDTEAFF
>TRBV14|TRBJ1-2|.|14|TRBD1
TGTGCCAGCAGCCGGGGACAGATACTTTATGGCTACACCTTC
CASSRGQILYGYTF
>TRBV7-9|TRBJ2-3|.|16|TRBD2
TGTGCCAGCAGCCGCGTCGGGGGGGTTAGCACAGATACGCAGTATTTT
CASSRVGGVSTDTQYF
>TRBV10-3|TRBJ2-7|.|13|TRBD1
TGTGCCATGGGTCGACAGGGGACGGACGAGCAGTACTTC
CAMGRQGTDEQYF
>TRBV19|TRBJ1-4|.|13|TRBD1
TGTGCCACCGGGACAGGGCGAGGCGAAAAACTGTTTTTT
CATGTGRGEKLFF
>TRBV3-1/TRBV3-2|TRBJ2-2|.|16|TRBD2
TGTGCCAGCAAACGCCAGCGGGGCTTGAACACCGGGGAGCTGTTTTTT
CASKRQRGLNTGELFF
>TRBV5-8|TRBJ1-3|.|15|.
TGTGCCAGCAGCTTGGGACAACAAGAGGGAAACACCATATATTTT
CASSLGQQEGNTIYF
>TRBV11-2|TRBJ2-5|.|11|.
TGTGCCAGCAACTTACGGGAGACCCAGTACTTC
CASNLRETQYF
>TRBV4-2|TRBJ2-2|.|16|TRBD2
TGTGCCAGCAGCCCGACTAGCGGGGGGGCCTATGGGGAGCTGTTTTTT
CASSPTSGGAYGELFF
>TRBV15|TRBJ1-4|.|16|.
TGTGCCACCAGCAGGGGGAGGCCGCGGACTAATGAAAAACTGTTTTTT
CATSRGRPRTNEKLFF
>TRBV6-6|TRBJ2-7|.|14|.
TGTGCCAGCACCAACCCCTCTTACACCTACGAGCAGTACTTC
CASTNPSYTYEQYF
>TRBV12-3/TRBV12-4|TRBJ1-2|once|13|.
TGTGCCAGCAGTTTTAAGGGGGACTATGGCTACACCTTC
CASSFKGDYGYTF
>TRBV11-2|TRBJ1-1|.|16|.
TGTGCCAGCCAGAAATTGGGGGGGGCCTGGGGCACTGAAGCTTTCTTT
CASQKLGGAWGTEAFF
>TRBV27|TRBJ2-7|once|15|TRBD1
TGTGCCAGCAGGAAACCGGGACAGGGCACTTACGAGCAGTACTTC
CASRKPGQGTYEQYF
>TRBV15|TRBJ1-4|.|16|.
TGTGCCACCAGCAGAGATTGGGCAGGGACTAATGAAAAACTGTTTTTT
CATSRDWAGTNEKLFF
>TRBV5-1|TRBJ2-7|.|15|TRBD1
TGCGCCAGCAGCTTGGCAGGGGGCAAATCCTACGAGCAGTACTTC
CASSLAGGKSYEQYF
>TRBV4-2|TRBJ2-1|.|18|.
TGTGCCAGCAGCCAAGACGTATTAACAGGGAGTTCTTACAATGAGCAGTTCTTC
CASSQDVLTGSSYNEQFF
>TRBV7-3|TRBJ2-6|.|17|.
TGTGCCAGCAGCTTAAATCTTGGAGACTCTGGGGCCAACGTCCTGACTTTC
CASSLNLGDSGANVLTF
>TRBV7-9|TRBJ2-1|.|16|.
TGTGCCAGCAGCTCACCGACAGAGTCCCCCTACAATGAGCAGTTCTTC
CASSSPTESPYNEQFF